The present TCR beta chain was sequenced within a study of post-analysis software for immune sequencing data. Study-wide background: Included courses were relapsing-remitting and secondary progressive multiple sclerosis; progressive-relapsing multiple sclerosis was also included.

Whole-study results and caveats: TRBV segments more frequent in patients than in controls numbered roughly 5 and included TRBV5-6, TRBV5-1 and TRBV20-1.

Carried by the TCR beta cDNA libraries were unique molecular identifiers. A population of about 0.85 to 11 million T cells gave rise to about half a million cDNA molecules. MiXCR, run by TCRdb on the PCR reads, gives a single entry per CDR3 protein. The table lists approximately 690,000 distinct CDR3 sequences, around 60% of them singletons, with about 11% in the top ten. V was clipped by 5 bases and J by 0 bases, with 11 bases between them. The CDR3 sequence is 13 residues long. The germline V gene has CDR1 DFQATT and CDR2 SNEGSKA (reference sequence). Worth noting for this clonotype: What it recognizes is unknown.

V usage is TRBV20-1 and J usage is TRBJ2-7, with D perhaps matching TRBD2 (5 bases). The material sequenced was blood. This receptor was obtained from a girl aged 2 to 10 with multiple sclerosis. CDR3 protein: CSALRTASYEQYF. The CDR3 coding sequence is TGCAGTGCTCTAAGGACTGCCTCCTACGAGCAGTACTTC.